This paragraph covers one TCR beta chain sequence. Its antigen remains unknown. This CDR3 is built from 16 residues. The V and J ends lost 3 bases and 3 bases respectively, with 15 bases between them. The germline gives CDR1 SGHNT, CDR2 YYREEE (reference sequence). TCRdb analysed the reads with MiXCR anew, one entry per CDR3 protein. The sample consists of 84,000 or so distinct CDR3 sequences, 45% to 55% of them appearing once. These data originate in a study of T cell repertoires in cytomegalovirus infection. The TCR sequence derives from a human donor in good health (CMV status not recorded). Some clones in this sample may be carry-over from other donors' samples. V usage is TRBV5-4 and J usage is TRBJ2-2; D is perhaps TRBD1 or TRBD2 (5 bases each). The sample in question was CD8+ T cells from cultured PBMCs, obtained from culture after CMV antigen stimulation. The CDR3 sequence is CASSSKTGRHTGELFF. In DNA, the CDR3 is TGTGCCAGCAGCTCCAAGACGGGACGGCACACCGGGGAGCTGTTTTTT.